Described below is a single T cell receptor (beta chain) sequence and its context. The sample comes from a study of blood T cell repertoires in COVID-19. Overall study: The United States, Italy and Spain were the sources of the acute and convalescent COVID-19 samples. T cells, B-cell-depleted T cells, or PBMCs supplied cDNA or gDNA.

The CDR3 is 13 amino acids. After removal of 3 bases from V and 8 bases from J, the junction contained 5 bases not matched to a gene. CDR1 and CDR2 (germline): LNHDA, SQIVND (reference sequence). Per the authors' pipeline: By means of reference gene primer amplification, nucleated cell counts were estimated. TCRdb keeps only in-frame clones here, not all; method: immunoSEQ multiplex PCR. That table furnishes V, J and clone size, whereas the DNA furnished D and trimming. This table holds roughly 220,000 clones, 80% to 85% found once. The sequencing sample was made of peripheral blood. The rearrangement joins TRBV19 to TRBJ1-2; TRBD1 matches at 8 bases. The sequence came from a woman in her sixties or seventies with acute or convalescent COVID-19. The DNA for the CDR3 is TGTGCCAGTAGTATCGGACAGGGCGGGGGCTACACCTTC. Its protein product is CASSIGQGGGYTF.